Described below is a single T cell receptor beta chain sequence and its context. As yet, its antigen is unknown. This sample is part of a study of cytomegalovirus exposure and HLA in healthy donors. Study-wide background: The study placed approximately 80% of its roughly 410 genotyped donors in the Caucasian-associated ancestry cluster.

General observations from the study: A later analysis found TCR association rates differed by HLA locus, highest for DRB1 and lowest for HLA-C. Cytomegalovirus association was listed for about 180 TCR beta chains.

The CDR3 loop spans 14 amino acids. CDR1 and CDR2 (germline): SGHTA, FQGTGA. Trimming cost V 5 bases and J 5 bases, with 15 bases left between them. The PCR had 60 Vbeta and 13 Jbeta primers. The protocol was immunoSEQ multiplex PCR, while the TCRdb copy is restricted to in-frame clones and leaves out a portion. The sample comprises roughly 80,000 clones, around 60% of which are singletons, and roughly 4.4% rests with the top ten. This chain joins TRBV7-3 and TRBJ2-5, with TRBD2 as a possible D gene (5 bases). The sample was PBMCs. The sequence came from a male donor in good health and CMV-seropositive. The CDR3 spells CASSPQPDSETQYF. The CDR3 nucleotides read TGTGCCAGCAGCCCGCAACCGGACTCGGAGACCCAGTACTTC.